This T cell receptor (beta chain) was recorded in a study of blood T cell repertoires in COVID-19. This clone has only one observation. Data came from immunoSEQ multiplex PCR; TCRdb stores just in-frame clones and leaves some out. Found here are 150,000 to 200,000 clones, 60% to 80% of them singletons; the top ten hold more than 25%. This CDR3 spans 15 amino acids. The V gene's germline CDR1 is SGHTA and CDR2 FQGTGA. The J segment lost 5 bases and the V segment lost 5 bases, leaving 5 bases of the junction unmatched. The material sequenced was peripheral blood. This TCR derives from a woman in her 70s with acute or convalescent COVID-19. J is TRBJ2-2 and V is TRBV7-3; 10 positions agree with TRBD1. CDR3 region: CASSLGTGVTGELFF. The CDR3 DNA follows: TGTGCCAGCAGCCTAGGGACAGGGGTGACCGGGGAGCTGTTTTTT.